Listed below are T cell receptor beta chains from one sample, sequenced in a study of patients and donors after allogeneic stem cell transplantation. In TCRdb, the RT-PCR reads were re-called with MiXCR into one record per CDR3 protein. Here the sample spans over 130,000 distinct CDR3 sequences, roughly two fifths being singletons. The source material was blood, either unsorted or a sorted T cell fraction (not recorded which). The receptors derive from a human donor who was either an allogeneic HSCT recipient or a stem cell or donor lymphocyte infusion donor (not recorded which). It is not recorded whose cells these are; they may come from a transplant donor. Both conserved end residues are part of each CDR3. Fields, in order: V gene, clone size, J gene, D gene, CDR3 DNA, CDR3 protein. The D gene is left open where the match is weak. Clone size is given for some rows only: seen once, a few or many times, or a class if the clone is expanded.

V gene: TRBV6-1
clone size: -
J gene: TRBJ2-5
D gene: -
CDR3 DNA: TGTGCCAGCAGTGATAGTCTAGGGACACGGCAAGAGACCCAGTACTTC
CDR3 protein: CASSDSLGTRQETQYF

V gene: TRBV7-2
clone size: few
J gene: TRBJ2-3
D gene: -
CDR3 DNA: TGTGCCAGCACCCCGGCCGGGGGATGGGGAGATACGCAGTATTTT
CDR3 protein: CASTPAGGWGDTQYF

V gene: TRBV9
clone size: -
J gene: TRBJ2-5
D gene: TRBD2
CDR3 DNA: TGTGCCAGCAGCGTAGGACTAGCGGCGTACCAAGAGACCCAGTACTTC
CDR3 protein: CASSVGLAAYQETQYF

V gene: TRBV3-1
clone size: once
J gene: TRBJ2-1
D gene: -
CDR3 DNA: TGTGCCAGCAGCCAAGATTCTGATCTACTCTACAATGAGCAGTTCTTC
CDR3 protein: CASSQDSDLLYNEQFF

V gene: TRBV28
clone size: -
J gene: TRBJ1-2
D gene: -
CDR3 DNA: TGTGCCAGCAGTTTATATGGGCGCAGGGGCTACACCTTC
CDR3 protein: CASSLYGRRGYTF

V gene: TRBV13
clone size: few
J gene: TRBJ2-1
D gene: -
CDR3 DNA: TGTGCCAGCAGCTTATCCGGGTACAATGAGCAGTTCTTC
CDR3 protein: CASSLSGYNEQFF

V gene: TRBV12-3/TRBV12-4
clone size: few
J gene: TRBJ2-6
D gene: -
CDR3 DNA: TGTGCCAGCAGTTTTTTGAGGGACTCTGGGGCCAACGTCCTGACTTTC
CDR3 protein: CASSFLRDSGANVLTF

V gene: TRBV20-1
clone size: -
J gene: TRBJ2-4
D gene: -
CDR3 DNA: TGCAGTGCTTCCCCCGGGGGAGGCATTCAGTACTTC
CDR3 protein: CSASPGGGIQYF

V gene: TRBV5-1
clone size: -
J gene: TRBJ2-7
D gene: TRBD1
CDR3 DNA: TGCGCCAGCAGCCCCGGGACAGGGATCTACGAGCAGTACTTC
CDR3 protein: CASSPGTGIYEQYF

V gene: TRBV28
clone size: -
J gene: TRBJ2-7
D gene: -
CDR3 DNA: TGTGCCAGCAGTCCGGGACACGGGGCGTACGAGCAGTACTTC
CDR3 protein: CASSPGHGAYEQYF

V gene: TRBV12-3/TRBV12-4
clone size: few
J gene: TRBJ1-1
D gene: -
CDR3 DNA: TGTGCCAGCAGTGCCTTGGTAGGGGGGCCGGTCGGCCCTGAAGCTTTCTTT
CDR3 protein: CASSALVGGPVGPEAFF

V gene: TRBV20-1
clone size: -
J gene: TRBJ2-7
D gene: TRBD2
CDR3 DNA: TGCAGTGCTCCGGGACTAGGATCCTACGAGCAGTACTTC
CDR3 protein: CSAPGLGSYEQYF

V gene: TRBV29-1
clone size: -
J gene: TRBJ1-4
D gene: -
CDR3 DNA: TGCAGCGGATCAGACAATGAAAAACTGTTTTTT
CDR3 protein: CSGSDNEKLFF

V gene: TRBV20-1
clone size: many
J gene: TRBJ1-4
D gene: TRBD1
CDR3 DNA: TGCAGTGCTGGGGGCAGGGGGCTTGAAAAACTGTTTTTT
CDR3 protein: CSAGGRGLEKLFF

V gene: TRBV7-3
clone size: -
J gene: TRBJ1-3
D gene: -
CDR3 DNA: TGTGCCAGCAGCTTAAGAGGGGAGGGCACCATATATTTT
CDR3 protein: CASSLRGEGTIYF

V gene: TRBV12-3/TRBV12-4
clone size: -
J gene: TRBJ1-5
D gene: -
CDR3 DNA: TGTGCCAGCAGTCGGGACCCTATAGGTGACGCAAAGGAGGGCAATCAGCCCCAGCATTTT
CDR3 protein: CASSRDPIGDAKEGNQPQHF

V gene: TRBV2
clone size: few
J gene: TRBJ1-1
D gene: -
CDR3 DNA: TGTGCCAGCAGTGAAGCGGAGGAGCTCCGCTTT
CDR3 protein: CASSEAEELRF

V gene: TRBV12-3/TRBV12-4
clone size: -
J gene: TRBJ1-5
D gene: -
CDR3 DNA: TGTGCCAGCAGTGATATTAGTTCTCTCCAGCCCCAGCATTTT
CDR3 protein: CASSDISSLQPQHF

V gene: TRBV5-1
clone size: few
J gene: TRBJ1-4
D gene: -
CDR3 DNA: TGCGCCAGCAGCTTAACACCAGGTTCCGGGGATGAAAAACTGTTTTTT
CDR3 protein: CASSLTPGSGDEKLFF

V gene: TRBV7-9
clone size: few
J gene: TRBJ2-5
D gene: -
CDR3 DNA: TGTGCCAGCAGCTCATTTTATGGGCGTCAAGAGACCCAGTACTTC
CDR3 protein: CASSSFYGRQETQYF

V gene: TRBV6-6
clone size: -
J gene: TRBJ2-7
D gene: TRBD1
CDR3 DNA: TGTGCCAGCAGCTCACCGGAGGGACAGGGGAAAGCCTACGAGCAGTACTTC
CDR3 protein: CASSSPEGQGKAYEQYF

V gene: TRBV7-3
clone size: -
J gene: TRBJ2-7
D gene: -
CDR3 DNA: TGTGCCAGCAGCTATCTACAGGGAAATCCCTACGAGCAGTACTTC
CDR3 protein: CASSYLQGNPYEQYF

V gene: TRBV4-3
clone size: -
J gene: TRBJ2-5
D gene: TRBD2
CDR3 DNA: TGCGCCAGCAGCCACGGGACTAGCGGTACAGAGACCCAGTACTTC
CDR3 protein: CASSHGTSGTETQYF

V gene: TRBV24-1
clone size: -
J gene: TRBJ2-2
D gene: TRBD2
CDR3 DNA: TGTGCCACCAGTGATGCTGCGGGGGGAGACGGGGAGCTGTTTTTT
CDR3 protein: CATSDAAGGDGELFF

V gene: TRBV5-1
clone size: few
J gene: TRBJ1-1
D gene: TRBD1
CDR3 DNA: TGCGCCAGCAGCTTGGATTACAGGGGCACTGAAGCTTTCTTT
CDR3 protein: CASSLDYRGTEAFF

V gene: TRBV12-3/TRBV12-4
clone size: -
J gene: TRBJ2-5
D gene: -
CDR3 DNA: TGTGCCAGCCGGGACACACAAGAGACCCAGTACTTC
CDR3 protein: CASRDTQETQYF

V gene: TRBV28
clone size: few
J gene: TRBJ1-5
D gene: -
CDR3 DNA: TGTGCCAGCAGTTTTCACGGGCCCAATCAGCCCCAGCATTTT
CDR3 protein: CASSFHGPNQPQHF

V gene: TRBV6-5
clone size: few
J gene: TRBJ1-2
D gene: -
CDR3 DNA: TGTGCCAGCAGTTACAGGGCGCCCCTGGGGATCTATGGCTACACCTTC
CDR3 protein: CASSYRAPLGIYGYTF

V gene: TRBV7-3
clone size: -
J gene: TRBJ1-1
D gene: -
CDR3 DNA: TGTGCCAGCAGCTTAAATGGAGCTACGAACACTGAAGCTTTCTTT
CDR3 protein: CASSLNGATNTEAFF

V gene: TRBV18
clone size: -
J gene: TRBJ2-2
D gene: -
CDR3 DNA: TGTGCCAGCTCACACCGGCTCGGGGAGCTGTTTTTT
CDR3 protein: CASSHRLGELFF

V gene: TRBV6-6
clone size: once
J gene: TRBJ1-4
D gene: -
CDR3 DNA: TGTGCCAGCAAGAAACCCGGAAAGGCAAAACTGTTTTTT
CDR3 protein: CASKKPGKAKLFF

V gene: TRBV29-1
clone size: -
J gene: TRBJ1-1
D gene: -
CDR3 DNA: TGCAGCCCCCAAAGAGGGGTCTCTGAAGCTTTCTTT
CDR3 protein: CSPQRGVSEAFF

V gene: TRBV12-3/TRBV12-4
clone size: -
J gene: TRBJ2-5
D gene: -
CDR3 DNA: TGTGCCAGCAGTTTGACGTCCCCCCCACAAGAGACCCAGTACTTC
CDR3 protein: CASSLTSPPQETQYF

V gene: TRBV5-6
clone size: few
J gene: TRBJ1-3
D gene: -
CDR3 DNA: TGTGCCAGCAGCCCGGGCCGAGGGGTCAACACCATATATTTT
CDR3 protein: CASSPGRGVNTIYF

V gene: TRBV5-1
clone size: -
J gene: TRBJ1-1
D gene: -
CDR3 DNA: TGCGCCAGCAGCCGTCCGGGGGCGAGCACTGAAGCTTTCTTT
CDR3 protein: CASSRPGASTEAFF

V gene: TRBV7-8
clone size: -
J gene: TRBJ2-3
D gene: -
CDR3 DNA: TGTGCCAGCAGGGCTGGTGGGGGGGCGTTCACAGATACGCAGTATTTT
CDR3 protein: CASRAGGGAFTDTQYF

V gene: TRBV9
clone size: -
J gene: TRBJ1-4
D gene: -
CDR3 DNA: TGTGCCAGCAGCGAGTTTGGTGCAACTAATGAAAAACTGTTTTTT
CDR3 protein: CASSEFGATNEKLFF

V gene: TRBV11-2
clone size: -
J gene: TRBJ1-6
D gene: -
CDR3 DNA: TGTGCCAGCAGCTTATTGACGTGGCGGGATAATTCACCCCTCCACTTT
CDR3 protein: CASSLLTWRDNSPLHF

V gene: TRBV29-1
clone size: few
J gene: TRBJ1-2
D gene: -
CDR3 DNA: TGCAGCGTTGATAGGGAACAGTACTATGGCTACACCTTC
CDR3 protein: CSVDREQYYGYTF

V gene: TRBV6-2/TRBV6-3
clone size: -
J gene: TRBJ1-2
D gene: TRBD1
CDR3 DNA: TGTGCCAGCAGTTTAGGACAGGACCTCTATGGCTACACCTTC
CDR3 protein: CASSLGQDLYGYTF

V gene: TRBV5-5
clone size: -
J gene: TRBJ1-5
D gene: -
CDR3 DNA: TGTGCCAGCAGCTTGTGGGCAGATCAGCCCCAGCATTTT
CDR3 protein: CASSLWADQPQHF

V gene: TRBV27
clone size: -
J gene: TRBJ2-7
D gene: -
CDR3 DNA: TGTGCCAGCAGTTTCGGAGAGCCGAGGGGCCCCTACGAGCAGTACTTC
CDR3 protein: CASSFGEPRGPYEQYF

V gene: TRBV4-2
clone size: -
J gene: TRBJ1-1
D gene: -
CDR3 DNA: TGTGCCAGCAGCCTCGAACAGGTGAACACTGAAGCTTTCTTT
CDR3 protein: CASSLEQVNTEAFF

V gene: TRBV20-1
clone size: -
J gene: TRBJ1-3
D gene: -
CDR3 DNA: TGCAGTGCTAGAGAGGATAGAAACACCATATATTTT
CDR3 protein: CSAREDRNTIYF

V gene: TRBV12-3/TRBV12-4
clone size: -
J gene: TRBJ2-5
D gene: -
CDR3 DNA: TGTGCCAGCAGTTTACCGGGGAATCGGGAGACCCAGTACTTC
CDR3 protein: CASSLPGNRETQYF

V gene: TRBV29-1
clone size: -
J gene: TRBJ1-3
D gene: -
CDR3 DNA: TGCAGCGTGTGGGACATTGGAAACACCATATATTTT
CDR3 protein: CSVWDIGNTIYF

V gene: TRBV6-5
clone size: -
J gene: TRBJ1-6
D gene: -
CDR3 DNA: TGTGCCGCTGGGGGGGACTTTAATTCACCCCTCCACTTT
CDR3 protein: CAAGGDFNSPLHF

V gene: TRBV5-4
clone size: -
J gene: TRBJ2-7
D gene: TRBD1
CDR3 DNA: TGTGCCAGCAGCTCCCCCGGGACAGGGACCTACGAGCAGTACTTC
CDR3 protein: CASSSPGTGTYEQYF

V gene: TRBV25-1
clone size: few
J gene: TRBJ1-6
D gene: -
CDR3 DNA: TGTGCCAGCAGTGATTTGATCCGGGACCCCAATTCACCCCTCCACTTT
CDR3 protein: CASSDLIRDPNSPLHF

V gene: TRBV19
clone size: few
J gene: TRBJ1-1
D gene: TRBD1
CDR3 DNA: TGTGCCACCCGGAGGCAGGGGGCGGGAAATACTGAAGCTTTCTTT
CDR3 protein: CATRRQGAGNTEAFF

V gene: TRBV12-3/TRBV12-4
clone size: few
J gene: TRBJ1-2
D gene: -
CDR3 DNA: TGTGCCAGCAGTTTTCGACGGAGCTATGGCTACACCTTC
CDR3 protein: CASSFRRSYGYTF

V gene: TRBV24-1
clone size: -
J gene: TRBJ2-3
D gene: TRBD1
CDR3 DNA: TGTGCCACCAGTGATTCGGACAGGCTTCGAGATACGCAGTATTTT
CDR3 protein: CATSDSDRLRDTQYF

V gene: TRBV27
clone size: -
J gene: TRBJ2-7
D gene: TRBD1
CDR3 DNA: TGTGCCAGCAGCCCAGGACAGGGGGCCTACGAGCAGTACTTC
CDR3 protein: CASSPGQGAYEQYF

V gene: TRBV4-1
clone size: -
J gene: TRBJ1-1
D gene: -
CDR3 DNA: TGCGCCAGCAGCCGACCGGCCAGGGAAGCTTTCTTT
CDR3 protein: CASSRPAREAFF

V gene: TRBV7-9
clone size: -
J gene: TRBJ2-1
D gene: TRBD1
CDR3 DNA: TGTGCCAGCAGCGACTACAGGGGCGGAAATGAGCAGTTCTTC
CDR3 protein: CASSDYRGGNEQFF

V gene: TRBV6-5
clone size: few
J gene: TRBJ1-6
D gene: -
CDR3 DNA: TGTGCCAGCAGCCTAGCCCCGGGATCCTATAATTCACCCCTCCACTTT
CDR3 protein: CASSLAPGSYNSPLHF

V gene: TRBV24-1
clone size: few
J gene: TRBJ2-2
D gene: -
CDR3 DNA: TGTGCCACCAGTGATTCATACGCCGGGGAGCTGTTTTTT
CDR3 protein: CATSDSYAGELFF

V gene: TRBV12-3/TRBV12-4
clone size: -
J gene: TRBJ1-5
D gene: -
CDR3 DNA: TGTGCCAGCAGCCCTTTAATGAGTGTCCAGCCCCAGCATTTT
CDR3 protein: CASSPLMSVQPQHF